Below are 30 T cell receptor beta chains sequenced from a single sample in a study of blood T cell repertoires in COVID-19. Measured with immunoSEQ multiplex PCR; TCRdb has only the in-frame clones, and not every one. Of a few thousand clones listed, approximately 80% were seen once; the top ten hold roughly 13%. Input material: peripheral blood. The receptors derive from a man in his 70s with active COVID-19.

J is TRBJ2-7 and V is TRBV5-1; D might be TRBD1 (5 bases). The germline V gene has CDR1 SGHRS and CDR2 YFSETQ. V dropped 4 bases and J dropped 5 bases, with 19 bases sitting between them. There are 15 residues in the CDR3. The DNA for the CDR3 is TGCGCCAGCAGCAAAACTTCAGGGATTGGCGACGAGCAGTACTTC. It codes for CASSKTSGIGDEQYF.

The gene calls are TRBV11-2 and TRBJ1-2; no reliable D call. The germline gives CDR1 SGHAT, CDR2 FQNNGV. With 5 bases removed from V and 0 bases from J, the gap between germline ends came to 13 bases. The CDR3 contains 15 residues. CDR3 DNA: TGTGCCAGCAGCCCCCCGGGAGGTTCTAACTATGGCTACACCTTC. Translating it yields CASSPPGGSNYGYTF. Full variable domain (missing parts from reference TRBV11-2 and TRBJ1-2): EAGVAQSPRYKIIEKRQSVAFWCNPISGHATLYWYQQILGQGPKLLIQFQNNGVVDDSQLPKDRFSAERLKGVDSTLKIQPAKLEDSAVYLCASSPPGGSNYGYTFGSGTRLTVV.

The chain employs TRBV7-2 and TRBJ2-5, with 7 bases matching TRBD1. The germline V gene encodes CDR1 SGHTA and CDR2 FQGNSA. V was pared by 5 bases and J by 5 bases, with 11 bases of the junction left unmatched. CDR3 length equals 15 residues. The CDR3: CASSGRQGIRETQYF. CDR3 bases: TGTGCCAGCAGCGGTCGACAGGGTATTAGGGAGACCCAGTACTTC.

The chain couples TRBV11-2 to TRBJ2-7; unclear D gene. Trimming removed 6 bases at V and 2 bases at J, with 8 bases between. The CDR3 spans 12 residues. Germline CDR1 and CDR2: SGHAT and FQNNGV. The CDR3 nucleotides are TGTGCCAGCAGATTGTCAGCCTACGAGCAGTACTTC. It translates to CASRLSAYEQYF.

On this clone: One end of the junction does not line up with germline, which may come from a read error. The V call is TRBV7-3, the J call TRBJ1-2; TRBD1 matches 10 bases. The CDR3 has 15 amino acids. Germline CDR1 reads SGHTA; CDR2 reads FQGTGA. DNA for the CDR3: TGTGCCAGCGGCTTCCCGGGACAGGGGAGAGATGGCTACACCTTC. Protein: CASGFPGQGRDGYTF.

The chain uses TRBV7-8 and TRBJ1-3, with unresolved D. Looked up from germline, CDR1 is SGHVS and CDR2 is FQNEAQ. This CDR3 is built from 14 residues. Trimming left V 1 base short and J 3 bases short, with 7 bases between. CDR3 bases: TGTGCCAGCAGCTTAGGGACTAGTGGAAACACCATATATTTT. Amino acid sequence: CASSLGTSGNTIYF.

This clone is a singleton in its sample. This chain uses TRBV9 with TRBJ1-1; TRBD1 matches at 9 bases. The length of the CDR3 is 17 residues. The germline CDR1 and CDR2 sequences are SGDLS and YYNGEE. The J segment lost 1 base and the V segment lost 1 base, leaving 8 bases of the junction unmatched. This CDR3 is CASSVRGQGWENTEAFF. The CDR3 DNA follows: TGTGCCAGCAGCGTAAGGGGACAGGGTTGGGAGAACACTGAAGCTTTCTTT.

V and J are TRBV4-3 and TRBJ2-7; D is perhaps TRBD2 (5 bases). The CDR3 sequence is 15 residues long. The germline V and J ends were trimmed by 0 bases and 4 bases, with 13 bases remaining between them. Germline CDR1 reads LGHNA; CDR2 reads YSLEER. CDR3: CASSQETPGSYEQYF. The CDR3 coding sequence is TGCGCCAGCAGCCAAGAAACGCCTGGGAGTTACGAGCAGTACTTC.

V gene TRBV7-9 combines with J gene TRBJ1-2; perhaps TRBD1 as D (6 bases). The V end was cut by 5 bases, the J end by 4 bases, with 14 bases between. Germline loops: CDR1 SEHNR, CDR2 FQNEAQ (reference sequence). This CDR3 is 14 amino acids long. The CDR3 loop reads CASSPSQGIYGYTF. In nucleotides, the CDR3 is TGTGCCAGCAGCCCTTCACAGGGCATCTATGGCTACACCTTC.

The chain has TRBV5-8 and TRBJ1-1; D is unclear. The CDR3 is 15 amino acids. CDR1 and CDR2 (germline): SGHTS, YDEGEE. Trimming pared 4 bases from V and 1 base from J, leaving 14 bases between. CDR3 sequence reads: CASSLRVIRNTEAFF. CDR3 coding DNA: TGTGCCAGCAGCCTGCGTGTCATTCGGAACACTGAAGCTTTCTTT.

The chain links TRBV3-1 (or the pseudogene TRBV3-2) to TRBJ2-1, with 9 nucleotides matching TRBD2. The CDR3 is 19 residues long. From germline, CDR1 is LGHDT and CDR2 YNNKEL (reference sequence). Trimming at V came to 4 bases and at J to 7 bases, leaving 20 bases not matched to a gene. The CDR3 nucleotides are TGTGCCAGCAGCCGATTGCGATCAGGAGGGCGACTAGCGGCAAATGAGCAGTTCTTC. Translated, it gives CASSRLRSGGRLAANEQFF.

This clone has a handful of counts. The CDR3 protein is CASSSQGLDSRDEQYF. The CDR3, as DNA: TGTGCCAGCAGCAGCCAAGGACTGGACAGCCGGGACGAGCAGTACTTC. The chain combines TRBV4-2 with TRBJ2-7; D might be TRBD1 (6 bases). Germline V gives CDR1 LGHNA, CDR2 YNFKEQ. V lost 5 bases and J lost 5, with 22 bases in between. This CDR3 region has 16 residues.

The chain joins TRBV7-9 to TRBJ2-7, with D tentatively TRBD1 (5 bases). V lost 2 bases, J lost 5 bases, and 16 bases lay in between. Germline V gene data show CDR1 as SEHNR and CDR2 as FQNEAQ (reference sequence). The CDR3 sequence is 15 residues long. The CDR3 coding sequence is TGTGCCAGCAGCTTATCCGTCCAGGGTCCCAACGAGCAGTACTTC. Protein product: CASSLSVQGPNEQYF.

In DNA, the CDR3 is TGTGCCAGCAGCCCAGGGGCTTCCGGGACCGCCAGAAGTGGCTACACCTTC. It codes for CASSPGASGTARSGYTF. The chain couples TRBV3-1 (or the pseudogene TRBV3-2) to TRBJ1-2, with D possibly TRBD1 on 6 matching bases. CDR1 and CDR2 from the germline V gene are LGHDT and YNNKEL (reference sequence). V lost 4 bases and J 7 bases, leaving 25 bases between the germline ends. The CDR3 sequence is 17 residues long.

The CDR3 sequence: CASTPWRGTGTDTQYF. The CDR3 DNA sequence: TGTGCCAGCACCCCTTGGCGGGGGACTGGCACAGATACGCAGTATTTT. The rearrangement uses TRBV5-8 and TRBJ2-3; TRBD2 agrees at 7 bases. This CDR3 has 16 residues. Trimming removed 6 bases from V and 1 base from J; junction bases left unmatched: 11. Germline V lookup: CDR1 SGHTS, CDR2 YDEGEE. The full variable domain, rest sourced from reference TRBV5-8 and TRBJ2-3, is EAGVTQSPTHLIKTRGQQATLRCSPISGHTSVYWYQQALGLGLQFLLWYDEGEERNRGNFPPRFSGRQFPNYSSELNVNALELEDSALYLCASTPWRGTGTDTQYFGPGTRLTVL.

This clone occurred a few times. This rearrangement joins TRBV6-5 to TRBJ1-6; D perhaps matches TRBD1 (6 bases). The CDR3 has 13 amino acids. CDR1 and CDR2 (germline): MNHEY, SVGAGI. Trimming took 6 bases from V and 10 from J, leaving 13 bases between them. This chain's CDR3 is CASRAGTKSPLHF. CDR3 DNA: TGTGCCAGCAGAGCCGGGACAAAATCACCCCTCCACTTT.

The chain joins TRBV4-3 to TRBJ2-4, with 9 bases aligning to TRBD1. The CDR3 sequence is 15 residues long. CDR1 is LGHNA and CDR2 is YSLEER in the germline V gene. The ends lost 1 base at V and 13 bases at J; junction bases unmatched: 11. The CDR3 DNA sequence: TGCGCCAGCAGCCAAGGTACCGGGACAGGGAGTGTGCAGTACTTC. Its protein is CASSQGTGTGSVQYF.

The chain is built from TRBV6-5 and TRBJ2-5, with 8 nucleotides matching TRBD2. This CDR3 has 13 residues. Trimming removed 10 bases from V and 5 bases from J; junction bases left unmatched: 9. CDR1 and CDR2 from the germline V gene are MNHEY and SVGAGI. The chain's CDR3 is CAIRGSGDETQYF. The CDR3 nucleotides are TGTGCCATCCGGGGTAGCGGGGATGAGACCCAGTACTTC.

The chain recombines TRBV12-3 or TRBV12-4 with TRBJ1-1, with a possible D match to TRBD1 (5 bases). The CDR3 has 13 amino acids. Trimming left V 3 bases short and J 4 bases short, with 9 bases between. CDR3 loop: CASSLGRSTEAFF. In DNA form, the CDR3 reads TGTGCCAGCAGTTTGGGGCGCTCCACTGAAGCTTTCTTT.

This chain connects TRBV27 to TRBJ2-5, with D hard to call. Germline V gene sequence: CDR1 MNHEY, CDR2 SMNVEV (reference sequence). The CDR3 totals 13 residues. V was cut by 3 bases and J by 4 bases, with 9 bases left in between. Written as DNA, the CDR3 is TGTGCCAGCAGTTTTGCAGCAGGAGAGACCCAGTACTTC. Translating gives CASSFAAGETQYF.

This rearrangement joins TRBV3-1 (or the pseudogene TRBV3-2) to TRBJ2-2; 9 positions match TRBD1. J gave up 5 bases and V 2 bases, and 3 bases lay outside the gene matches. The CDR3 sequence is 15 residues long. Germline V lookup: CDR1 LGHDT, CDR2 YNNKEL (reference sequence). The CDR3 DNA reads TGTGCCAGCAGCCAAACCGGGACAGGGACCGGGGAGCTGTTTTTT. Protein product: CASSQTGTGTGELFF.

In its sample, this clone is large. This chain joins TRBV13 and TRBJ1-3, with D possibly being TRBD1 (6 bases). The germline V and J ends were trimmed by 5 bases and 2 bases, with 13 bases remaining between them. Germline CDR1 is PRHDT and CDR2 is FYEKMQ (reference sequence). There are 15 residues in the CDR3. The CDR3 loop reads CASSLTQGAGNTIYF. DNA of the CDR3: TGTGCCAGCAGCCTCACACAGGGTGCTGGAAACACCATATATTTT.

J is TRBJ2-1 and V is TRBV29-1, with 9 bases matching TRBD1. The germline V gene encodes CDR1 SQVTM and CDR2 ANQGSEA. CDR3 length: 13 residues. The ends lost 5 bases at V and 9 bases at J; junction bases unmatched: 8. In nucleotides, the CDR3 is TGCAGCGTTACGCGACAGGGGGTAGCTGAGCAGTTCTTC. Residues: CSVTRQGVAEQFF.

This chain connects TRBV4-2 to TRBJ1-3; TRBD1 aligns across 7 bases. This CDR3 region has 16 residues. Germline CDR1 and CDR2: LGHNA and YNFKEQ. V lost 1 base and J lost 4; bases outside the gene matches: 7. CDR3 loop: CASSQVMAGGGNTIYF. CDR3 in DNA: TGTGCCAGCAGCCAAGTTATGGCAGGGGGGGGAAACACCATATATTTT.

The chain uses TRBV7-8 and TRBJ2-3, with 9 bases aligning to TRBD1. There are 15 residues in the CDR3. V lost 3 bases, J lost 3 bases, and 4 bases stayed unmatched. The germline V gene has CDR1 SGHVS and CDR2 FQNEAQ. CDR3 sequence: CASSLYRGQTDTQYF. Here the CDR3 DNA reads TGTGCCAGCAGCTTGTACAGGGGGCAGACAGATACGCAGTATTTT.

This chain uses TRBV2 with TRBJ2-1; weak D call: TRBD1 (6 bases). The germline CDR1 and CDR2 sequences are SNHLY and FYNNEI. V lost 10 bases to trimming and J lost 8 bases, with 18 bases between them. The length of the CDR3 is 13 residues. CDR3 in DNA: TGTGCCACCAAACGGGCAGGGGTCTATGAGCAGTTCTTC. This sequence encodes CATKRAGVYEQFF.

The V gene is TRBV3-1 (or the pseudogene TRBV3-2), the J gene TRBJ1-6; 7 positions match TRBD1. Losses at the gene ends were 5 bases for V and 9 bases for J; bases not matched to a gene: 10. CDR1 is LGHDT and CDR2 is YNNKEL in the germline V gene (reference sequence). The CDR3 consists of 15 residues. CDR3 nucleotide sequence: TGTGCCAGCAGCTCACCGACAGGGATGGCTTCACCCCTCCACTTT. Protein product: CASSSPTGMASPLHF.

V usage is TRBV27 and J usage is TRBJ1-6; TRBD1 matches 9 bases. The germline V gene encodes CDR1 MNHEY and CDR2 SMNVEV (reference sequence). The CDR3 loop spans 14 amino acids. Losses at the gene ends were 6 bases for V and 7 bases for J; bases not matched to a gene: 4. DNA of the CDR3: TGTGCCAGCAGCCGAGACAGGGGGAATTCACCCCTCCACTTT. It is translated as CASSRDRGNSPLHF.

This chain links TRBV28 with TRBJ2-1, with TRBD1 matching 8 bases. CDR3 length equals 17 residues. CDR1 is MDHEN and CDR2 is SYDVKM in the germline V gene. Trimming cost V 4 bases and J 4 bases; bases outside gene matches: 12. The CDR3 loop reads CASSSITGGASYNEQFF. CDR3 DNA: TGTGCCAGCAGTTCGATTACAGGGGGAGCTTCGTACAATGAGCAGTTCTTC.

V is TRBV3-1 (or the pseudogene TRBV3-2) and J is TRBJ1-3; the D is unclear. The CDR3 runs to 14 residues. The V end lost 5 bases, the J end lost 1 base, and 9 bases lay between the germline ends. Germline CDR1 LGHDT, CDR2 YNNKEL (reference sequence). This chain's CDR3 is CASSSDFSGNTIYF. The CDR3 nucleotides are TGTGCCAGCAGCTCGGACTTTTCTGGAAACACCATATATTTT.